This entry lists 29 T cell receptor beta chains sequenced from one sample in a study of T cell repertoires in ileal Crohn's disease. Time point meaning: neoterminal ileum biopsy at postoperative endoscopy, about 6 months after surgery. Clones were read by immunoSEQ multiplex PCR, and TCRdb kept only the in-frame ones, dropping some. This sample yields approximately 10,000 clones, of which roughly 72% are seen a single time; 7.7% belongs to the top ten. Sequences were obtained from ileal tissue. These receptors were taken from an adult with Crohn's disease.

The V gene is TRBV19, the J gene TRBJ1-5; 7 bases are a match to TRBD1. Losses at the gene ends were 2 bases for V and 6 bases for J; bases not matched to a gene: 10. Germline V lookup: CDR1 LNHDA, CDR2 SQIVND (reference sequence). CDR3 size: 16 residues. CDR3 in DNA: TGTGCCAGTAGTATATTCAGACAGGGACTCCGTCAGCCCCAGCATTTT. It specifies CASSIFRQGLRQPQHF.

The chain joins TRBV19 to TRBJ1-5; D gene ambiguous. This CDR3 spans 12 amino acids. V dropped 5 bases and J dropped 7 bases, with 9 bases sitting between them. Germline V gives CDR1 LNHDA, CDR2 SQIVND (reference sequence). The CDR3 protein is CASSPPRQPQHF. In DNA form, the CDR3 reads TGTGCCAGTAGTCCCCCGCGGCAGCCCCAGCATTTT.

The gene calls are TRBV5-1 and TRBJ1-2, with 10 bases aligning to TRBD1. The CDR3 spans 15 residues. Germline assignment: CDR1 SGHRS and CDR2 YFSETQ. Unmatched junction bases numbered 3, after V lost 4 bases and J lost 0 bases. The DNA for the CDR3 is TGCGCCAGCAGCCTTGGGACAGGGGCTAACTATGGCTACACCTTC. It translates to CASSLGTGANYGYTF.

This clone showed up just a few times. J is TRBJ2-4 and V is TRBV4-2, with 7 bases identical to TRBD2. This CDR3 is built from 14 residues. The trim removed 0 bases at V and 7 bases at J, leaving 3 bases unmatched. CDR1 and CDR2 (germline): LGHNA, YNFKEQ. CDR3 DNA: TGTGCCAGCAGCCAAGAAGCGGGAAGGAACATTCAGTACTTC. Translating it yields CASSQEAGRNIQYF.

The genes are TRBV30 and TRBJ2-7; D gene ambiguous. V was pared by 0 bases and J by 3 bases, with 15 bases between. Germline CDR1 reads GTSNPN; CDR2 reads SVGIG (reference sequence). The CDR3 has 15 residues. The CDR3 reads CAWSVSAPRGYEQYF. As DNA, the CDR3 is TGTGCCTGGAGTGTCAGCGCACCAAGAGGCTACGAGCAGTACTTC.

This clone was observed a few times. The chain couples TRBV7-9 to TRBJ1-5, with 7 bases identical to TRBD1. With 3 bases clipped from V and 3 bases from J, the junction kept 2 bases outside the gene matches. CDR3 length: 14 amino acids. Germline CDR1 and CDR2: SEHNR and FQNEAQ (reference sequence). This CDR3 reads CASSLTGPNQPQHF. CDR3 coding DNA: TGTGCCAGCAGCTTGACAGGGCCCAATCAGCCCCAGCATTTT.

The rearrangement joins TRBV5-1 to TRBJ2-3, with D perhaps TRBD2 (6 bases). Trimming took off 5 bases at V and 10 bases at J, with 20 bases between the two ends. Looked up from germline, CDR1 is SGHRS and CDR2 is YFSETQ. The CDR3 consists of 14 residues. CDR3 nucleotides: TGCGCCAGCAGTGTCCGGGAGCTCCCTGATGCGCAGTATTTT. This translates into CASSVRELPDAQYF. Full variable domain (missing parts from reference TRBV5-1 and TRBJ2-3): KAGVTQTPRYLIKTRGQQVTLSCSPISGHRSVSWYQQTPGQGLQFLFEYFSETQRNKGNFPGRFSGRQFSNSRSEMNVSTLELGDSALYLCASSVRELPDAQYFGPGTRLTVL.

The rearrangement uses TRBV29-1 and TRBJ1-2; the match to TRBD1 covers 7 bases. The V segment lost 0 bases and the J segment 3 bases; nucleotides outside the gene matches: 1. Germline V gene sequence: CDR1 SQVTM, CDR2 ANQGSEA. The CDR3 loop spans 13 amino acids. CDR3 sequence reads: CSVEDTGDYGYTF. The CDR3 nucleotides are TGCAGCGTTGAAGACACAGGGGACTATGGCTACACCTTC.

The chain combines TRBV7-9 with TRBJ1-1, with D uncertain. Germline CDR1 and CDR2: SEHNR and FQNEAQ (reference sequence). This CDR3 comprises 14 residues. V was cut by 7 bases and J by 5 bases, with 17 bases left in between. CDR3 protein: CASTFAGMGTEAFF. The CDR3 DNA follows: TGTGCCAGCACCTTCGCGGGGATGGGAACTGAAGCTTTCTTT.

This chain uses TRBV7-2 with TRBJ1-1, with D possibly matching TRBD1 (6 bases). CDR3 length: 13 residues. Germline V gene lookup returns CDR1 SGHTA and CDR2 FQGNSA. The V and J ends lost 5 bases and 10 bases respectively, with 17 bases between them. DNA for the CDR3: TGTGCCAGCAGCGCGATGGAACAGGGACGAGCTTTCTTT. Its protein product is CASSAMEQGRAFF.

The chain combines TRBV5-1 with TRBJ2-1, with 11 bases identical to TRBD1. Germline V CDR1 and CDR2: SGHRS, YFSETQ. J gave up 8 bases and V 1 base, and 5 bases lay outside the gene matches. This CDR3 contains 15 residues. The CDR3 DNA reads as TGCGCCAGCAGCTTGTCCGGACAGGGGGCTCATGAGCAGTTCTTC. Residues: CASSLSGQGAHEQFF. The variable domain in full, completed from reference TRBV5-1 and TRBJ2-1, reads KAGVTQTPRYLIKTRGQQVTLSCSPISGHRSVSWYQQTPGQGLQFLFEYFSETQRNKGNFPGRFSGRQFSNSRSEMNVSTLELGDSALYLCASSLSGQGAHEQFFGPGTRLTVL.

The chain links TRBV18 to TRBJ2-5; TRBD1 matches 7 bases. Losses at the gene ends were 5 bases for V and 3 bases for J; bases not matched to a gene: 3. Germline CDR1 KGHSH, CDR2 LQKENI. The CDR3 runs to 13 residues. CDR3 region: CASSEQGKETQYF. CDR3 bases: TGTGCCAGCTCAGAACAGGGGAAAGAGACCCAGTACTTC.

This clone occurred a few times. The gene calls are TRBV6-5 and TRBJ1-4, with 9 bases matching TRBD1. The CDR3 runs 13 residues. Germline-derived CDR1 and CDR2 are MNHEY and SVGAGI. V lost 6 bases to trimming and J lost 7 bases; unmatched junction nucleotides: 3. This chain's CDR3 is CASSPQGAEKLFF. CDR3 in DNA: TGTGCCAGCAGCCCACAGGGGGCTGAAAAACTGTTTTTT.

The J gene is TRBJ2-1, the V gene TRBV2; D gene ambiguous. V lost 6 bases, J lost 4 bases, and 4 bases lay in between. The germline gives CDR1 SNHLY, CDR2 FYNNEI. This CDR3 comprises 11 residues. CDR3 nucleotides: TGTGCCAGCAGGTCATACAATGAGCAGTTCTTC. Translation gives CASRSYNEQFF.

A word on this clone: Distinct nucleotide sequences in the sample also encode this CDR3. The J gene is TRBJ1-2, the V gene TRBV29-1; D might be TRBD1 (5 bases). V shed 0 bases and J shed 4 bases, with 9 bases lying between them. Germline V gives CDR1 SQVTM, CDR2 ANQGSEA. The CDR3 extends over 13 amino acids. CDR3 amino acids: CSVEDRGTYGYTF. The CDR3 bases are TGCAGCGTTGAAGATCGGGGGACCTATGGCTACACCTTC.

The chain recombines TRBV7-2 with TRBJ1-1, with 8 bases fitting TRBD1. Germline CDR1 is SGHTA and CDR2 is FQGNSA. CDR3 length: 15 amino acids. With 0 bases clipped from V and 4 bases from J, the junction kept 4 bases outside the gene matches. The CDR3 is CASSLAGQGSTEAFF. As DNA, the CDR3 is TGTGCCAGCAGCTTAGCAGGACAGGGATCCACTGAAGCTTTCTTT.

The chain is built from TRBV25-1 and TRBJ2-5; maybe TRBD1 (6 bases). Germline CDR1 reads MGHDK; CDR2 reads SYGVNS. The CDR3 length is 15 residues. V lost 0 bases to trimming and J lost 4 bases, with 12 bases between them. CDR3 sequence reads: CASSEYMGAPETQYF. The CDR3 bases are TGTGCCAGCAGTGAATATATGGGGGCCCCAGAGACCCAGTACTTC.

The chain uses TRBV5-1 and TRBJ2-1; perhaps TRBD2 as D (9 bases). V was trimmed by 7 bases and J by 7 bases, leaving 21 bases between them. Looked up from germline, CDR1 is SGHRS and CDR2 is YFSETQ. This CDR3 has 15 amino acids. The CDR3 coding sequence is TGCGCCAGCGGCGGGGGGGCAGGGGGCAGAAATGAGCAGTTCTTC. Its protein is CASGGGAGGRNEQFF.

The chain links TRBV19 to TRBJ1-2, with no clear D. The CDR3 totals 13 residues. Deletions cut 5 bases from V and 4 bases from J, with 11 bases between. Germline V gene sequence: CDR1 LNHDA, CDR2 SQIVND (reference sequence). Here the CDR3 DNA reads TGTGCCAGTAGTCTCGGTAGAGTCTATGGCTACACCTTC. It is translated as CASSLGRVYGYTF.

The chain joins TRBV10-2 to TRBJ2-5, with D perhaps TRBD2 (6 bases). Per the germline V gene, CDR1 is WSHSY and CDR2 is SAAADI. CDR3 size: 15 residues. Trimming cost V 7 bases and J 2 bases, with 17 bases left between them. The CDR3 spells CASTVPGTGQETQYF. The CDR3 nucleotides read TGCGCCAGCACCGTCCCCGGGACTGGGCAAGAGACCCAGTACTTC.

The V gene is TRBV19, the J gene TRBJ1-1, with TRBD1 identical over 8 bases. This CDR3 contains 13 residues. Trimming took 10 bases from V and 4 from J; bases not matched to a gene: 8. CDR1 and CDR2 from the germline V gene are LNHDA and SQIVND (reference sequence). Here the CDR3 DNA reads TGTGCCACTGGACAGGGCAGGGGCACTGAAGCTTTCTTT. Translated, it gives CATGQGRGTEAFF.

Here the CDR3 DNA reads TGCAGCGTTGACAATTACAATGAGCAGTTCTTC. This codes for CSVDNYNEQFF. The chain carries TRBV29-1 and TRBJ2-1; the D is unclear. Germline lookup yields CDR1 SQVTM and CDR2 ANQGSEA. The CDR3 has 11 residues. Trimming shortened V by 3 bases and J by 4 bases, and 4 bases separated the two germline ends.

The J gene is TRBJ2-1, the V gene TRBV5-1, with D maybe TRBD1 (5 bases). V was cut by 8 bases and J by 4 bases, with 7 bases left in between. CDR1 SGHRS and CDR2 YFSETQ come from the germline V gene. There are 11 residues in the CDR3. CDR3: CASGQYNEQFF. In DNA, the CDR3 is TGCGCCAGTGGACAATACAATGAGCAGTTCTTC.

The V and J genes are TRBV5-1 and TRBJ1-1, with D perhaps TRBD1 (5 bases). The V gene lost 3 bases and the J gene lost 3 bases, with 15 bases spanning the gap. The CDR3 consists of 15 residues. Germline CDR1 and CDR2: SGHRS and YFSETQ. The CDR3 nucleotides are TGCGCCAGCAGCTCGAGCCCTTTAGGGGACACTGAAGCTTTCTTT. Amino acids: CASSSSPLGDTEAFF.

The V gene is TRBV5-1, the J gene TRBJ2-4, with D possibly TRBD2 on 5 matching bases. Between the trimmed V and J ends, which lost 3 bases and 6 bases, there was a span of 13 bases. CDR3 length equals 14 residues. Germline values: CDR1 SGHRS, CDR2 YFSETQ. CDR3 in amino acids: CASSSGGRLNIQYF. In nucleotides, the CDR3 is TGCGCCAGCAGCTCCGGAGGCCGGCTAAACATTCAGTACTTC.

The chain is built from TRBV11-3 and TRBJ2-2; no reliable D call. CDR1 SGHNT and CDR2 YENEEA come from the germline V gene. The CDR3 totals 12 residues. The V end lost 5 bases, the J end lost 4 bases, and 5 bases lay between the germline ends. The CDR3 DNA reads TGTGCCAGCAGCCGGAGCACCGGGGAGCTGTTTTTT. The encoded protein is CASSRSTGELFF.

This chain links TRBV5-1 with TRBJ2-5, with 11 bases aligning to TRBD1. Germline V gene data show CDR1 as SGHRS and CDR2 as YFSETQ. The J segment lost 2 bases and the V segment lost 1 base, leaving 16 bases of the junction unmatched. This CDR3 region has 20 residues. CDR3 coding DNA: TGCGCCAGCAGCTTGCCACTACGGACAGGGGGCGAGGGCAAACAAGAGACCCAGTACTTC. Translating gives CASSLPLRTGGEGKQETQYF. The full variable domain, its missing parts supplied by reference TRBV5-1 and TRBJ2-5, is KAGVTQTPRYLIKTRGQQVTLSCSPISGHRSVSWYQQTPGQGLQFLFEYFSETQRNKGNFPGRFSGRQFSNSRSEMNVSTLELGDSALYLCASSLPLRTGGEGKQETQYFGPGTRLLVL.

The V call is TRBV6-6, the J call TRBJ2-3, with 7 bases fitting TRBD2. Germline CDR1 reads MNHNY; CDR2 reads SVGAGI (reference sequence). This CDR3 has 12 residues. The J segment lost 6 bases and the V segment lost 4 bases, leaving 1 base of the junction unmatched. The CDR3 nucleotides read TGTGCCAGCAGTTCCGGGGGGGATACGCAGTATTTT. Its protein product is CASSSGGDTQYF.

The gene calls are TRBV9 and TRBJ2-7; 9 bases align to TRBD2. In germline, CDR1 is SGDLS, CDR2 YYNGEE. After removal of 4 bases from V and 2 bases from J, the junction contained 7 bases not matched to a gene. The CDR3 has 15 residues. The CDR3 sequence: CASSPEREDTYEQYF. Written as DNA, the CDR3 is TGTGCCAGCAGCCCCGAGCGGGAGGACACCTACGAGCAGTACTTC.